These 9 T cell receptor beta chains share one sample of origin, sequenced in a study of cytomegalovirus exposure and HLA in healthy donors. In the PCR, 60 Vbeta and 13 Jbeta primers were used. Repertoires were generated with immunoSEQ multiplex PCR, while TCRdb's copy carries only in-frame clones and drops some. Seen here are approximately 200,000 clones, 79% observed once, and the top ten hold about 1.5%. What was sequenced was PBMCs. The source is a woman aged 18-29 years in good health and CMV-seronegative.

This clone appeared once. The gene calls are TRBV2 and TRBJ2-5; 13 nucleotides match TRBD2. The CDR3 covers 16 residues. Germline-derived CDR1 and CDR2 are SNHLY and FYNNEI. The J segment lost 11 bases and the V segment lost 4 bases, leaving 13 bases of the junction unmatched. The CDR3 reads CASSATGLAGEGEQYF. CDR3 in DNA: TGTGCCAGCAGTGCAACCGGACTAGCGGGAGAGGGGGAGCAGTACTTC. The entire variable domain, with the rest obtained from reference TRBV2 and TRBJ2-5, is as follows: EPEVTQTPSHQVTQMGQEVILRCVPISNHLYFYWYRQILGQKVEFLVSFYNNEISEKSEIFDDQFSVERPDGSNFTLKIRSTKLEDSAMYFCASSATGLAGEGEQYFGPGTRLLVL.

The CDR3 spells CASSLERGSVNEQFF. The CDR3 nucleotides are TGCGCCAGCAGCTTGGAGCGGGGGAGCGTGAATGAGCAGTTCTTC. The chain has TRBV5-1 and TRBJ2-1; 8 bases are a match to TRBD2. This CDR3 has 15 residues. The V gene end was trimmed by 0 bases and the J gene end by 7 bases; junction bases not matched to a gene: 6. Per the germline V gene, CDR1 is SGHRS and CDR2 is YFSETQ.

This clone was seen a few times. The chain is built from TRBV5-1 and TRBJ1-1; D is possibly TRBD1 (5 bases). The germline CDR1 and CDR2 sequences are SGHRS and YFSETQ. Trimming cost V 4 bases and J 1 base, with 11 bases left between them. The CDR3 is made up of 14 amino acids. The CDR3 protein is CASSKVGENTEAFF. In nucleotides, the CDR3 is TGCGCCAGCAGCAAGGTAGGGGAGAACACTGAAGCTTTCTTT.

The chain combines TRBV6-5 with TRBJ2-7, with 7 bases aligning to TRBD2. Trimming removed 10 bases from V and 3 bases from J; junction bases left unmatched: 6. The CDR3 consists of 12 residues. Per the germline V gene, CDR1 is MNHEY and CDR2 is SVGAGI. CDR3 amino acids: CATHSGGYEQYF. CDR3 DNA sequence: TGTGCCACCCACTCGGGGGGCTACGAGCAGTACTTC.

The CDR3 loop reads CASNGGASGETQYF. The CDR3 DNA follows: TGTGCCAGCAACGGCGGGGCCTCGGGGGAGACCCAGTACTTC. The V and J genes are TRBV27 and TRBJ2-5, with D perhaps matching TRBD2 (6 bases). The germline CDR1 and CDR2 sequences are MNHEY and SMNVEV (reference sequence). The V end lost 7 bases, the J end lost 5 bases, and 17 bases lay between the germline ends. CDR3 length: 14 amino acids.

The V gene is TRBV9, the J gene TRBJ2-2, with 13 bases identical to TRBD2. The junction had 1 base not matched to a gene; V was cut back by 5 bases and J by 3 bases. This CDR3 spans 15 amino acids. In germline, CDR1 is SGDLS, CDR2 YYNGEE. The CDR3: CASRGTSGDTGELFF. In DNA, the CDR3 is TGTGCCAGCAGGGGGACTAGCGGGGACACCGGGGAGCTGTTTTTT.

CDR3 loop: CASTTNSVGNQPQHF. CDR3 nucleotides: TGTGCCAGCACTACGAACAGTGTCGGCAATCAGCCCCAGCATTTT. This sequence joins TRBV6-1 and TRBJ1-5; D remains ambiguous. Germline CDR1 is MNHNS and CDR2 is SASEGT. V was shortened by 7 bases and J by 2 bases, with 15 bases between the two germline ends. This CDR3 comprises 15 residues.

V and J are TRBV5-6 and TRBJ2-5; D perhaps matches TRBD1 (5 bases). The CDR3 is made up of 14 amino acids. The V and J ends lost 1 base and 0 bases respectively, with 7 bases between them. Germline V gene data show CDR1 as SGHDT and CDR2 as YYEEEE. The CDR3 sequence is CASSLSGYQETQYF. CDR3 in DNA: TGTGCCAGCAGCTTGTCAGGGTACCAAGAGACCCAGTACTTC.

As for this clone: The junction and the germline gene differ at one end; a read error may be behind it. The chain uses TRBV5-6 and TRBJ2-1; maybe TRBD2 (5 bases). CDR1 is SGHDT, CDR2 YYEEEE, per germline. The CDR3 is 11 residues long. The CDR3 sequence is CASSLGLKYVF. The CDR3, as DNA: TGTGCCAGCAGCCTAGGACTCAAGTACGTCTTC. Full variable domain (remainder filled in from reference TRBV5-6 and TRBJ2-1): DAGVTQSPTHLIKTRGQQVTLRCSPKSGHDTVSWYQQALGQGPQFIFQYYEEEERQRGNFPDRFSGHQFPNYSSELNVNALLLGDSALYLCASSLGLKYVFGPGTRLTVL.